This T cell receptor beta chain came from a study of OX40 agonist ivuxolimab in advanced cancers. Whole-study context: Males comprised roughly four fifths of the group, whose mean age was around 62 years (range about 20 to 90). Study observations and caveats: Averaging showed that CD8+ T cells had more expanded clones than CD4+ did.

The investigators sampled blood at baseline, at cycle 4 day 1, and at cycle 7 day 1. Clones were read by immunoSEQ multiplex PCR, and TCRdb kept only the in-frame ones, dropping some. This table has about 70,000 clones, roughly 88% appearing once. Germline lookup yields CDR1 SGHTA and CDR2 FQGNSA. This CDR3 has 13 residues. Trimming took off 0 bases at V and 3 bases at J, with 5 bases between the two ends. As to this clone: Its antigen remains unknown.

Sequencing was performed on CD4+ or CD8+ T cells sorted from blood, taken in a trial of the OX40 agonist ivuxolimab. This chain connects TRBV7-2 to TRBJ1-2; unclear D gene. The sequence derives from an adult with an advanced solid tumor such as melanoma, head and neck, liver or kidney cancer. CDR3 DNA sequence: TGTGCCAGCAGCTTAGCAGCAGACTATGGCTACACCTTC. Residues: CASSLAADYGYTF.